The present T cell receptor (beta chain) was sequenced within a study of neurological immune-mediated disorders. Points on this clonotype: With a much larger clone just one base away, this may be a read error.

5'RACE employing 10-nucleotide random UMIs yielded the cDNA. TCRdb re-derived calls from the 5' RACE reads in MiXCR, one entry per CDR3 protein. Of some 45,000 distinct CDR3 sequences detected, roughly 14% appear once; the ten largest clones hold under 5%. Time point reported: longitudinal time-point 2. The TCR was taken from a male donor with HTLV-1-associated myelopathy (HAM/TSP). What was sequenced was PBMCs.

CDR3 nucleotide sequence: TGTGTCAGCAGCTCAGCCGATACGCAGTATTTT. Translating gives CVSSSADTQYF. The rearrangement uses TRBV7-8 and TRBJ2-3; D is uncertain. The CDR3 loop spans 11 amino acids. Germline loops: CDR1 SGHVS, CDR2 FQNEAQ.